The clone carrying this TCR beta chain was detected a few times. This sample is part of a study of blood T cell repertoires in COVID-19. Measured with immunoSEQ multiplex PCR; TCRdb has only the in-frame clones, and not every one. The sample holds around 300,000 clones, approximately 83% seen once. The V segment lost 8 bases and the J segment 14 bases; nucleotides outside the gene matches: 12. In germline, CDR1 is MNHEY, CDR2 SMNVEV (reference sequence). CDR3 length equals 12 residues. The chain employs TRBV27 and TRBJ2-4; TRBD1 agrees at 7 bases. Sequencing input: peripheral blood. This clonotype was sampled from a woman between 65 and 79 years old with acute or convalescent COVID-19. CDR3 bases: TGTGCCAGCCCGGGACAGCCTCTAGAGGAGTACTTC. Its translation is CASPGQPLEEYF.